This is a list of T cell receptor beta chains from one sample in a study of shared clonotypes between healthy human individuals. The method was immunoSEQ multiplex PCR; TCRdb's version includes in-frame clones alone and lacks a portion of them. The sample consists of 2 million to 2.5 million clones, almost 96% of them appearing once. The material sequenced was naive CD4+ T cells sorted from blood. The receptors derive from a man in his late teens or twenties in good health. Each CDR3 is given with its conserved first and last residue. Each record gives: D gene, V gene, clone size, J gene, CDR3 protein, CDR3 DNA. D genes are given only for firm matches. Expanded clones are given a class, and other clones once, few, many or no size at all.

>NA|TRBV28|NA|TRBJ1-2
CASSLHQTANSLSYGYTF
TGTGCCAGCAGTTTACACCAAACGGCTAACTCCCTCAGCTATGGCTACACCTTC
>NA|TRBV5-6|NA|TRBJ2-7
CASSLPGDTYEQYF
TGTGCCAGCAGCTTGCCAGGTGACACCTACGAGCAGTACTTC
>NA|TRBV28|NA|TRBJ2-7
CASSPPSRGVPYEQYF
TGTGCCAGCAGTCCTCCGAGCAGGGGGGTCCCCTACGAGCAGTACTTC
>NA|TRBV27|NA|TRBJ2-5
CASSSGGGKTQYF
TGTGCCAGCAGTTCAGGTGGGGGGAAAACCCAGTACTTC
>NA|TRBV18|NA|TRBJ1-3
CASSPGTEPGNTIYF
TGTGCCAGCTCCCCCGGGACGGAGCCCGGAAACACCATATATTTT
>TRBD1|TRBV6-5|NA|TRBJ1-2
CASSLTQGAGYGYTF
TGTGCCAGCAGCCTAACACAGGGGGCTGGCTATGGCTACACCTTC
>TRBD1|TRBV5-1|NA|TRBJ2-1
CASSLDLTGGPTSFEQFF
TGCGCCAGCAGCTTGGATCTGACAGGGGGCCCAACTAGCTTTGAGCAGTTCTTC
>TRBD2|TRBV29-1|NA|TRBJ2-3
CSVEERLAGMTDTQYF
TGCAGCGTTGAAGAGCGCCTAGCGGGAATGACAGATACGCAGTATTTT
>NA|TRBV2|NA|TRBJ1-5
CASREEGAQPQHF
TGTGCCAGCAGAGAGGAGGGAGCCCAGCCCCAGCATTTT
>NA|TRBV9|once|TRBJ2-5
CASSVSGGPKASEETQYF
TGTGCCAGCAGCGTTTCCGGGGGCCCCAAGGCATCAGAAGAGACCCAGTACTTC
>NA|TRBV6-1|NA|TRBJ2-3
CASRGDSLSATQYF
TGTGCCAGCAGGGGGGACTCCCTATCGGCTACGCAGTATTTT
>TRBD1|TRBV6-5|NA|TRBJ1-2
CASRPYRGNYGYTF
TGTGCCAGCAGACCTTACAGGGGAAACTATGGCTACACCTTC
>NA|TRBV5-4|NA|TRBJ2-2
CASSFDTGELFF
TGTGCCAGCAGCTTTGACACCGGGGAGCTGTTTTTT
>NA|TRBV30|NA|TRBJ1-6
CAWKGQGNSPLHF
TGTGCCTGGAAGGGGCAGGGGAATTCACCCCTCCACTTT
>TRBD1|TRBV5-4|NA|TRBJ1-2
CASSLGDRGYGYTF
TGTGCCAGCAGCTTGGGGGACAGGGGATATGGCTACACCTTC
>TRBD1|TRBV28|once|TRBJ1-5
CASRVTGTDNQPQHF
TGTGCCAGCAGGGTTACCGGGACAGACAATCAGCCCCAGCATTTT
>NA|TRBV28|once|TRBJ1-3
CASHGETSRNTIYF
TGTGCCAGCCACGGTGAGACCTCCAGGAACACCATATATTTT
>NA|TRBV4-1|NA|TRBJ1-2
CASSQQKANYGYTF
TGCGCCAGCAGCCAACAAAAAGCTAACTATGGCTACACCTTC
>NA|TRBV10-2|NA|TRBJ1-1
CASSADRWGNTEAFF
TGCGCCAGCAGTGCCGACAGGTGGGGGAACACTGAAGCTTTCTTT
>NA|TRBV6-1|NA|TRBJ1-4
CASSELVRAGLNEKLFF
TGTGCCAGCAGTGAATTGGTTCGGGCAGGACTAAATGAAAAACTGTTTTTT
>NA|TRBV9|NA|TRBJ2-2
CASSPLADSTGELFF
TGTGCCAGCAGCCCCCTAGCTGACAGCACCGGGGAGCTGTTTTTT
>NA|TRBV15|NA|TRBJ2-2
CATSPFHGQGTTGELFF
TGTGCCACCAGCCCCTTCCACGGGCAGGGAACCACCGGGGAGCTGTTTTTT
>NA|TRBV6-1|NA|TRBJ2-3
CATQEGALTDTQYF
TGTGCCACCCAGGAGGGGGCGCTGACAGATACGCAGTATTTT
>TRBD2|TRBV2|NA|TRBJ2-5
CASRRGLAGGPGETQYF
TGTGCCAGCAGAAGAGGACTAGCGGGAGGGCCCGGGGAGACCCAGTACTTC
>NA|TRBV5-1|NA|TRBJ1-2
CASSLESRSGGYTF
TGCGCCAGCAGCTTGGAGAGCAGATCGGGTGGCTACACCTTC
>TRBD2|TRBV7-9|NA|TRBJ2-1
CASSTFSAGARGNEQFF
TGTGCCAGCAGCACTTTTTCAGCGGGAGCGCGAGGCAATGAGCAGTTCTTC
>NA|TRBV10-2|NA|TRBJ2-2
CASSESPTGELFF
TGCGCCAGCAGTGAAAGTCCCACCGGGGAGCTGTTTTTT
>TRBD2|TRBV18|NA|TRBJ2-1
CASSRKAGDYNEQFF
TGTGCCAGCTCCCGCAAGGCGGGGGACTACAATGAGCAGTTCTTC
>TRBD1|TRBV19|NA|TRBJ1-2
CASTPIPDRVTNYGYTF
TGTGCCAGTACCCCCATTCCGGACAGGGTAACTAACTATGGCTACACCTTC
>NA|TRBV28|NA|TRBJ1-1
CASSLPTTEAFF
TGTGCCAGCAGTTTACCCACCACTGAAGCTTTCTTT
>TRBD1|TRBV5-1|NA|TRBJ2-7
CASRTGSEQYF
TGCGCCAGCAGGACAGGGTCTGAGCAGTACTTC
>NA|TRBV14|NA|TRBJ2-6
CASSLRGGSGANVLTF
TGTGCCAGCAGCCTTAGAGGGGGCTCTGGGGCCAACGTCCTGACTTTC
>TRBD1|TRBV6-5|NA|TRBJ1-1
CASSSGGKGTEAFF
TGTGCCAGCAGTTCAGGGGGCAAAGGCACTGAAGCTTTCTTT
>NA|TRBV7-2|NA|TRBJ1-5
CASSSGPNQPQHF
TGTGCCAGCAGCTCCGGACCCAATCAGCCCCAGCATTTT
>NA|TRBV11-2|NA|TRBJ2-5
CASSRTVQETQYF
TGTGCCAGCAGCCGGACGGTCCAAGAGACCCAGTACTTC
>NA|TRBV6-1|NA|TRBJ2-2
CASSDRGNTGELFF
TGTGCCAGCAGTGATCGAGGGAACACCGGGGAGCTGTTTTTT